Each of the 18 T cell receptor beta chains below was sequenced from the same sample in a study of glioma-infiltrating T cells. Amplification of TCR alpha and beta CDR3 regions from RNA used iRepertoire nested multiplex PCR. Using its own MiXCR run on the multiplex PCR reads, TCRdb lists one record per CDR3 protein. The table records roughly 130,000 distinct CDR3 sequences, about 25% of them present only once. Input material: glioma tissue, nonneoplastic brain tissue, or PBMCs (not recorded which). The receptors originated from a human donor with low-grade glioma or glioblastoma, undergoing nonglioma brain surgery, or in good health (not recorded which).

The V gene is TRBV15, the J gene TRBJ2-3; D call uncertain. The germline CDR1 and CDR2 sequences are LNHNV and YYDKDF (reference sequence). The V end lost 1 base, the J end lost 0 bases, and 11 bases lay between the germline ends. This CDR3 has 16 residues. The CDR3, as DNA: TGTGCCACCAGCAGAGCAGGCGTAGTGAGCACAGATACGCAGTATTTT. Amino acid sequence: CATSRAGVVSTDTQYF.

The chain has TRBV28 and TRBJ2-1, with D maybe TRBD1 (6 bases). The germline V gene encodes CDR1 MDHEN and CDR2 SYDVKM. V shed 6 bases and J shed 10 bases, with 16 bases lying between them. CDR3 size: 13 residues. This chain's CDR3 is CASSIPGGGEQFF. The CDR3, as DNA: TGTGCCAGCAGCATCCCTGGGGGCGGGGAGCAGTTCTTC.

The chain carries TRBV29-1 and TRBJ2-1, with D perhaps TRBD2 (5 bases). CDR3 length equals 10 residues. V was trimmed by 6 bases and J by 6 bases, leaving 6 bases between them. The germline gives CDR1 SQVTM, CDR2 ANQGSEA. The CDR3 DNA is TGCAGCGTCGGGGTCAATGAGCAGTTCTTC. Its protein is CSVGVNEQFF.

The rearrangement uses TRBV4-1 and TRBJ2-6; no clear D gene. Germline V lookup: CDR1 MGHRA, CDR2 YSYEKL. CDR3 size: 15 residues. The V end lost 4 bases, the J end lost 0 bases, and 7 bases lay between the germline ends. The CDR3 DNA sequence: TGCGCCAGCAGCCTAACCGCCTCTGGGGCCAACGTCCTGACTTTC. This sequence encodes CASSLTASGANVLTF.

In its sample, this clonotype was seen once. The junction does not match germline at one end; this may be a read error. The chain combines TRBV29-1 with TRBJ1-1, with TRBD1 as a possible D gene (5 bases). In germline, CDR1 is SQVTM, CDR2 ANQGSEA. This CDR3 is 13 amino acids long. This CDR3 is CSVELRVNTEVFF. In DNA form, the CDR3 reads TGCAGCGTTGAACTCAGGGTGAACACTGAAGTTTTCTTT.

Many counts were recorded for this clonotype. The chain employs TRBV6-1 and TRBJ2-3, with a tentative D call TRBD2 (5 bases). Germline loops: CDR1 MNHNS, CDR2 SASEGT. The CDR3 is 13 residues long. V lost 6 bases, J lost 0 bases, and 7 bases lay in between. The DNA of the CDR3 is TGTGCCAGCAGGCGGGTCAGCACAGATACGCAGTATTTT. It codes for CASRRVSTDTQYF.

Notes on this clonotype: Given a much more abundant clone one base away, this may be a read error. The V and J genes are TRBV20-1 and TRBJ2-3, with no clear D. This CDR3 spans 12 amino acids. The germline gives CDR1 DFQATT, CDR2 SNEGSKA (reference sequence). Trimming removed 3 bases from V and 4 bases from J, with 8 bases in between. CDR3: CSASSDPDTQYF. CDR3 bases: TGCAGTGCTAGTTCTGACCCAGATACGCAGTATTTT.

V and J are TRBV29-1 and TRBJ2-3; TRBD2 might be the D (6 bases). V was pared by 1 base and J by 0 bases, with 14 bases between. Germline CDR1 is SQVTM and CDR2 is ANQGSEA. The CDR3 sequence is 16 residues long. The CDR3 DNA reads TGCAGCGTTGAAGGAGAAATAGCGGCCAGCACAGATACGCAGTATTTT. It translates to CSVEGEIAASTDTQYF.

The chain couples TRBV28 to TRBJ2-1; 11 bases fit TRBD1. The CDR3 runs to 15 residues. After removal of 7 bases from V and 10 bases from J, the junction contained 12 bases not matched to a gene. From germline, CDR1 is MDHEN and CDR2 SYDVKM. The CDR3 DNA reads as TGTGCCAGCATTCCCGGACAGGGGGCTTTCAGCGAGCAGTTCTTC. Translated, it gives CASIPGQGAFSEQFF.

J is TRBJ1-4 and V is TRBV11-2; D is unclear. CDR3 length: 13 residues. The germline V and J ends were trimmed by 0 bases and 9 bases, with 8 bases remaining between them. Germline-derived CDR1 and CDR2 are SGHAT and FQNNGV. CDR3 in DNA: TGTGCCAGCAGCTTAGATGTCGATAAAAAACTGTTTTTT. Encoded protein: CASSLDVDKKLFF.

This clonotype was counted many times. This chain uses TRBV10-3 with TRBJ1-1; D call uncertain. CDR1 ENHRY and CDR2 SYGVKD come from the germline V gene. The CDR3 sequence is 14 residues long. Deletions cut 0 bases from V and 0 bases from J, with 5 bases between. The CDR3: CAISESGMNTEAFF. The CDR3 DNA reads TGTGCCATCAGTGAGTCGGGTATGAACACTGAAGCTTTCTTT.

This clonotype was recorded a few times. V gene TRBV27 combines with J gene TRBJ1-6, with 8 positions matching TRBD1. CDR3 length: 17 amino acids. Trimming took 2 bases from V and 0 from J; bases not matched to a gene: 3. Per the germline V gene, CDR1 is MNHEY and CDR2 is SMNVEV (reference sequence). CDR3 coding DNA: TGTGCCAGCAGTTTACAGGGGGCAGGCTCCTATAATTCACCCCTCCACTTT. Its protein is CASSLQGAGSYNSPLHF.

This chain joins TRBV6-2 or TRBV6-3 and TRBJ2-1, with a tentative D call TRBD2 (5 bases). V gave up 8 bases and J gave up 5 bases, with 13 bases separating them. The CDR3 runs 13 residues. Germline values: CDR1 MNHEY, CDR2 SVGEGT. This chain's CDR3 is CASARTRDNEQFF. Here the CDR3 DNA reads TGTGCCAGCGCCAGAACTAGGGACAATGAGCAGTTCTTC.

The V and J genes are TRBV10-2 and TRBJ1-1; D is undetermined. The germline gives CDR1 WSHSY, CDR2 SAAADI. The ends were cut back, 7 bases at V and 2 bases at J, with 5 bases in the middle. The CDR3 runs to 11 residues. The CDR3 reads CASTANTEAFF. DNA of the CDR3: TGCGCCAGCACCGCCAACACTGAAGCTTTCTTT.

This clonotype has a count of ten or more. The chain links TRBV4-1 to TRBJ1-1, with D possibly TRBD1 on 5 matching bases. CDR3 length equals 18 residues. Germline loops: CDR1 MGHRA, CDR2 YSYEKL. V lost 1 base and J 2 bases, leaving 20 bases between the germline ends. The CDR3 loop reads CASSQVAPIRQRNTEAFF. As DNA, the CDR3 is TGCGCCAGCAGCCAAGTTGCGCCTATCCGACAGAGAAACACTGAAGCTTTCTTT.

A few counts support this clonotype. The chain is built from TRBV7-3 and TRBJ2-3, with D possibly matching TRBD1 (6 bases). Germline CDR1 and CDR2: SGHTA and FQGTGA. Trimming pared 9 bases from V and 5 bases from J, leaving 21 bases between. The CDR3 spans 15 residues. CDR3 residues: CARDPQGWEVDTQYF. CDR3 coding DNA: TGTGCCAGGGACCCTCAGGGGTGGGAAGTAGATACGCAGTATTTT.

This clonotype has a handful of counts. V usage is TRBV7-8 and J usage is TRBJ2-3; no clear D gene. The CDR3 is made up of 13 amino acids. CDR1 is SGHVS, CDR2 FQNEAQ, per germline. Trimming removed 0 bases at V and 5 bases at J, with 6 bases between. The CDR3 here is CASSLARVDTQYF. CDR3 in DNA: TGTGCCAGCAGCTTAGCCCGGGTAGATACGCAGTATTTT.

This clonotype showed up just a few times. This chain connects TRBV19 to TRBJ1-2; 11 nucleotides line up with TRBD1. The CDR3 length is 15 residues. Unmatched junction bases numbered 9, after V lost 5 bases and J lost 7 bases. Germline V lookup: CDR1 LNHDA, CDR2 SQIVND (reference sequence). The DNA for the CDR3 is TGTGCCAGTAGTGCCGCATCCGGGACAGGGGGTGGCTACACCTTC. It specifies CASSAASGTGGGYTF.